These T cell receptor beta chains were read from a single sample in a study of T cell clusters in autoimmune cytopenias. TCRdb reanalyzed the multiplex PCR reads, giving one entry per CDR3 protein sequence and no DNA. This sample's clone table lists about 2,800 distinct CDR3 sequences. The specimen was peripheral blood. Source of these receptors: a human donor with an autoimmune cytopenia or autoimmune hepatitis (not recorded which). The CDR3 runs from the conserved cysteine through the conserved F or W. Fields, in order: clone size, V gene, J gene, CDR3 protein. The size entry gives once, few, many or a size class.

>medium-sized|TRBV15|TRBJ2-3
CATSEEKGGGSTDTQYF
>medium-sized|TRBV6-1|TRBJ2-3
CASSLGTDRTDTQYF
>medium-sized|TRBV27|TRBJ2-7
CASSYGQHYEQYF
>medium-sized|TRBV12-3/TRBV12-4|TRBJ2-5
CASSFIGYQETQYF
>medium-sized|TRBV12-3/TRBV12-4|TRBJ2-1
CASTTPAAAYNEQFF
>medium-sized|TRBV20-1|TRBJ2-1
CSASAILAANYNEQFF
>medium-sized|TRBV7-2|TRBJ2-7
CASRPTRDSAYEQYF
>medium-sized|TRBV6-2/TRBV6-3|TRBJ2-5
CASTKQGTETQYF
>medium-sized|TRBV27|TRBJ1-5
CASSQGRVVNQPQHF
>medium-sized|TRBV6-2/TRBV6-3|TRBJ2-3
CASSLPGQASTDTQYF
>medium-sized|TRBV15|TRBJ2-1
CATSRFGLAVNEQFF
>medium-sized|TRBV7-2|TRBJ1-2
CASSLDTAFHGYTF
>medium-sized|TRBV18|TRBJ1-3
CASSPFGNTIYF
>medium-sized|TRBV12-3/TRBV12-4|TRBJ2-2
CASSPGQGYTGELFF
>medium-sized|TRBV11-1|TRBJ1-4
CASSLSVDERLFF